This is a list of T cell receptor beta chains from one sample in a study of T cells in Graves' hyperthyroidism and ophthalmopathy. TCRdb ran MiXCR on the multiplex PCR reads and lists one entry per CDR3 protein. The table shows 400,000 to 500,000 distinct CDR3 sequences, with roughly 13% occurring only once. Material: blood. All receptors derive from a woman between 18 and 29 years old with Graves' hyperthyroidism. CDR3s include the opening cysteine and the closing phenylalanine or tryptophan. A D gene is named only where the DNA matches it firmly. Only some rows state a clone size, as once, few, many or a class for expanded clones.

TRBJ2-7	.	TRBV7-3	.	CASSLMVGPPYTHEQYF	TGTGCCAGCAGCTTAATGGTCGGCCCACCCTATACCCACGAGCAGTACTTC
TRBJ2-3	.	TRBV6-1	many	CASRMGSTDTQYF	TGTGCCAGCAGAATGGGTAGCACAGATACGCAGTATTTT
TRBJ2-5	TRBD2	TRBV3-1	.	CASSQVSGRFQETQYF	TGTGCCAGCAGCCAGGTTAGCGGGAGGTTCCAAGAGACCCAGTACTTC
TRBJ2-1	.	TRBV20-1	few	CSARGVVDYNEQFF	TGCAGTGCTAGAGGAGTTGTGGACTACAATGAGCAGTTCTTC
TRBJ2-1	.	TRBV9	many	CASSESGTAVNEQFF	TGTGCCAGCAGCGAGAGCGGGACAGCGGTAAATGAGCAGTTCTTC
TRBJ1-1	TRBD1	TRBV4-1	.	CASSRETGLNTEAFF	TGCGCCAGCAGCCGAGAGACAGGGCTGAACACTGAAGCTTTCTTT
TRBJ1-2	TRBD1	TRBV6-5	few	CASSYSGQGVIGYTF	TGTGCCAGCAGTTACTCTGGACAGGGGGTAATCGGCTACACCTTC
TRBJ1-6	.	TRBV28	.	CASSFTRDSPLHF	TGTGCCAGCAGTTTCACCAGGGACTCACCCCTCCACTTT
TRBJ1-1	.	TRBV19	.	CASSMQQGAFF	TGTGCCAGTAGTATGCAACAGGGAGCTTTCTTT
TRBJ1-1	.	TRBV29-1	few	CSVVLGRPNTEAFF	TGCAGCGTTGTACTCGGACGGCCAAACACTGAAGCTTTCTTT
TRBJ1-1	.	TRBV9	many	CASSVATANTEAFF	TGTGCCAGCAGCGTAGCTACAGCCAACACTGAAGCTTTCTTT
TRBJ1-6	TRBD1	TRBV7-9	.	CASSVDRGFQSLHF	TGTGCCAGCAGCGTGGACAGGGGTTTCCAGTCCCTCCACTTT
TRBJ2-2	TRBD1	TRBV4-1	.	CASSQYRGDTGELFF	TGCGCCAGCAGCCAATACAGGGGAGACACCGGGGAGCTGTTTTTT
TRBJ1-3	.	TRBV18	.	CASSPALAGSGNTIYF	TGTGCCAGCTCGCCCGCCCTGGCAGGGAGTGGAAACACCATATATTTT
TRBJ2-1	.	TRBV12-5	many	CASGLVSQGNEQFF	TGTGCTAGTGGTTTGGTATCCCAAGGGAATGAGCAGTTCTTC
TRBJ2-2	.	TRBV9	.	CASSGRAGNTGELFF	TGTGCCAGCAGCGGGAGGGCAGGGAACACCGGGGAGCTGTTTTTT
TRBJ2-2	TRBD2	TRBV9	.	CASSVGGGTGELFF	TGTGCCAGCAGCGTAGGGGGGGGAACCGGGGAGCTGTTTTTT
TRBJ1-2	.	TRBV29-1	many	CSVEVEGLSGYTF	TGCAGCGTTGAGGTTGAGGGCCTGAGTGGCTACACCTTC
TRBJ2-2	.	TRBV30	many	CAWRGLGTHTGELFF	TGTGCCTGGAGGGGTCTGGGGACTCACACCGGGGAGCTGTTTTTT
TRBJ1-2	TRBD1	TRBV10-3	few	CAIRGQQDNYGYTF	TGTGCCATCAGGGGACAGCAGGATAACTATGGCTACACCTTC
TRBJ1-5	TRBD1	TRBV6-2/TRBV6-3	many	CASSTQGARGNQPQHF	TGTGCCAGCAGTACCCAGGGGGCCCGAGGCAATCAGCCCCAGCATTTT
TRBJ2-1	.	TRBV6-6	many	CASSYSRFYNEQFF	TGTGCCAGCAGTTACTCGAGGTTCTACAATGAGCAGTTCTTC
TRBJ2-7	.	TRBV12-5	.	CASGLTGQSYEQYF	TGTGCTAGTGGTTTGACTGGACAATCCTACGAGCAGTACTTC
TRBJ2-7	TRBD2	TRBV6-1	many	CASRQPSSGSSYEQYF	TGTGCCAGCAGACAACCTTCTAGCGGGAGCTCCTACGAGCAGTACTTC
TRBJ2-4	TRBD1	TRBV24-1	.	CATNSGVNRGRKNIQYF	TGTGCCACCAATTCCGGCGTGAACAGGGGGAGGAAAAACATTCAGTACTTC
TRBJ2-7	TRBD1	TRBV5-1	many	CASRDRVYEQYF	TGCGCCAGCAGAGACAGGGTTTACGAGCAGTACTTC
TRBJ2-7	.	TRBV6-1	many	CASRRDGPYEQYF	TGTGCCAGCAGGAGGGACGGACCCTACGAGCAGTACTTC
TRBJ2-1	.	TRBV25-1	.	CASSGVTYNEQFF	TGTGCCAGCAGTGGGGTAACCTACAATGAGCAGTTCTTC
TRBJ2-5	.	TRBV20-1	.	CSAREGGTPETQYF	TGCAGTGCTAGGGAGGGCGGGACCCCAGAGACCCAGTACTTC
TRBJ1-2	.	TRBV6-2/TRBV6-3	.	CASSYSNPKGGYTF	TGTGCCAGCAGTTACTCGAATCCAAAGGGTGGCTACACCTTC
TRBJ1-6	TRBD1	TRBV20-1	many	CSASRDRANSPLHF	TGCAGTGCTAGCCGGGACAGGGCTAATTCACCCCTCCACTTT
TRBJ2-5	TRBD2	TRBV10-2	many	CATSVGPSLAGAETQYF	TGCGCCACCTCAGTGGGTCCCTCTCTAGCGGGAGCGGAGACCCAGTACTTC
TRBJ2-1	.	TRBV5-1	few	CASSLRSLGNEQFF	TGCGCCAGCAGCTTGCGGAGTCTGGGCAATGAGCAGTTCTTC
TRBJ2-5	.	TRBV20-1	many	CSATSAPQETQYF	TGCAGTGCTACTTCAGCCCCTCAAGAGACCCAGTACTTC
TRBJ2-7	TRBD2	TRBV28	many	CASSASSGNYEQYF	TGTGCCAGCAGTGCTTCTAGCGGGAACTACGAGCAGTACTTC
TRBJ2-5	TRBD1	TRBV7-9	.	CASSSWTGMEAQYF	TGTGCCAGCAGCTCATGGACAGGGATGGAGGCCCAGTACTTC
TRBJ2-5	.	TRBV2	many	CASKTDQETQYF	TGTGCCAGCAAGACAGACCAAGAGACCCAGTACTTC